The T cell receptor beta chain described here comes from a study of blood T cell repertoires in COVID-19. Study-wide background: Some COVID-19 samples were acute and others convalescent; all came from the United States, Italy and Spain. PBMCs, B-cell-depleted T cells, or T cells provided the cDNA or gDNA that made up the material.

In the authors' workflow: Nucleated cell counts were estimated from reference gene primer amplification. The method was immunoSEQ multiplex PCR; TCRdb's version includes in-frame clones alone and lacks a portion of them. Clone size and V and J calls were adopted from that table, with D and trimming inferred from the DNA. The repertoire holds 250,000 to 300,000 clones, with about 89% as singletons. Trimming cost V 0 bases and J 0 bases; bases outside gene matches: 3. Germline lookup yields CDR1 SGDLS and CDR2 YYNGEE. The CDR3 loop spans 15 amino acids. The source material was peripheral blood. The chain is built from TRBV9 and TRBJ2-7, with TRBD2 matching 7 bases. The TCR originated in a man aged 40-50 years with acute or convalescent COVID-19. This CDR3 reads CASSVGGGGSYEQYF. The DNA for the CDR3 is TGTGCCAGCAGCGTAGGCGGCGGGGGCTCCTACGAGCAGTACTTC.